The clone carrying this TCR beta chain was counted many times. The antigen remains unidentified. The protocol was immunoSEQ multiplex PCR, while the TCRdb copy is restricted to in-frame clones and leaves out a portion. Sampling found roughly 5,400 clones, none seen once. The germline CDR1 and CDR2 sequences are SNHLY and FYNNEI. The CDR3 runs to 14 residues. V lost 10 bases, J lost 4 bases, and 9 bases stayed unmatched. The data derive from a study of T cells after posttransplantation cyclophosphamide. Treatment was busulfan-fludarabine conditioning, a marrow graft, and cyclophosphamide on days +3 and +4. Study-wide findings and caveats: After PTCy, TRB diversity resembled that of CNI/methotrexate controls. Later blood repertoires were often dominated by clones from the donor CD8+ memory compartment. Skin or GI-infiltrating T cells shared few TRB sequences with blood.

The sequence came from a male patient aged 60-70 years who received an allogeneic stem cell transplant from a related donor, was CMV-positive, and had acute GVHD only. Some T cells may be supplied by the graft donor. Sequencing was performed on PBMCs, taken approximately 360 days after allogeneic stem cell transplant with posttransplant cyclophosphamide. The gene calls are TRBV2 and TRBJ1-1; 10 bases match TRBD1. The CDR3 DNA sequence: TGTGCCACCTGGACAGGGGGGGCTTTCACTGAAGCTTTCTTT. Translation gives CATWTGGAFTEAFF.